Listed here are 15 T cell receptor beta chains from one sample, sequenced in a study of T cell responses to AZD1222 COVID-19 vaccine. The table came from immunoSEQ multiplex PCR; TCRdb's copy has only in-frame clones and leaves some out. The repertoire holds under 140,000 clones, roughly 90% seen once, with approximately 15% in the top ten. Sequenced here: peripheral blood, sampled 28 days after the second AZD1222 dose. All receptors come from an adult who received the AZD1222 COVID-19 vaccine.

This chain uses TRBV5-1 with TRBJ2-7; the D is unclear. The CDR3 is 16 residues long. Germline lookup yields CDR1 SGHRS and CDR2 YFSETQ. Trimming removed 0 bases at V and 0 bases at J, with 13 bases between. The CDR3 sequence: CASSLAVKPDSYEQYF. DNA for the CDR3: TGCGCCAGCAGCTTGGCCGTGAAGCCAGACTCCTACGAGCAGTACTTC.

CDR3 in DNA: TGTGCCAGCAGCTGGAGCCCGGGACAGGGGGTCCACGAGCAGTACTTC. Translated, it gives CASSWSPGQGVHEQYF. The chain uses TRBV5-6 and TRBJ2-7; TRBD1 matches at 11 bases. The trim removed 3 bases at V and 5 bases at J, leaving 10 bases unmatched. The length of the CDR3 is 16 residues. CDR1 and CDR2 from the germline V gene are SGHDT and YYEEEE.

The CDR3 loop reads CASTSATTFYGYTF. For the CDR3, the DNA is TGTGCCAGCACCTCAGCCACAACTTTTTATGGCTACACCTTC. The rearrangement uses TRBV6-5 and TRBJ1-2; D not resolved. V shed 7 bases and J shed 5 bases, with 17 bases lying between them. This CDR3 has 14 residues. Germline CDR1 MNHEY, CDR2 SVGAGI.

This CDR3 is CASSVEHTGGYPPLLHF. CDR3 nucleotide sequence: TGTGCCAGCAGCGTAGAACATACGGGCGGATACCCTCCCCTACTCCACTTT. The V gene is TRBV9, the J gene TRBJ1-6; D unclear. The CDR3 contains 17 residues. Germline V gives CDR1 SGDLS, CDR2 YYNGEE. V shed 0 bases and J shed 16 bases, with 26 bases lying between them. Drawing the rest from reference TRBV9 and TRBJ1-6, the complete variable domain is DSGVTQTPKHLITATGQRVTLRCSPRSGDLSVYWYQQSLDQGLQFLIQYYNGEERAKGNILERFSAQQFPDLHSELNLSSLELGDSALYFCASSVEHTGGYPPLLHFGNGTRLTVT.

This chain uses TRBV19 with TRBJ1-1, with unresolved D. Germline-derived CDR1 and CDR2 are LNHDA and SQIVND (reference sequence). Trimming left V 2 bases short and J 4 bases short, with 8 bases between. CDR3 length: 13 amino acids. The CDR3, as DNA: TGTGCCAGTAGTATACCGGAGGGCACTGAAGCTTTCTTT. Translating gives CASSIPEGTEAFF.

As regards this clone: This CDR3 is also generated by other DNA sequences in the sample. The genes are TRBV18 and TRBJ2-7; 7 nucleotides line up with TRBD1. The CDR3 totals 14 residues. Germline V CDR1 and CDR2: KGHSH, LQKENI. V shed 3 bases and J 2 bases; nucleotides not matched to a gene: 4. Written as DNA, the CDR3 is TGTGCCAGCTCACCTAGACAGGGAACCTACGAGCAGTACTTC. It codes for CASSPRQGTYEQYF.

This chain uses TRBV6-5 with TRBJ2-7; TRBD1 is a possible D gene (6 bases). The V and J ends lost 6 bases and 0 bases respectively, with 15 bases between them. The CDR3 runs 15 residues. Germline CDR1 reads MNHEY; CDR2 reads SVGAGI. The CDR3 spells CASRSGQGNSYEQYF. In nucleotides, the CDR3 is TGTGCCAGCAGGTCGGGGCAGGGGAACTCCTACGAGCAGTACTTC.

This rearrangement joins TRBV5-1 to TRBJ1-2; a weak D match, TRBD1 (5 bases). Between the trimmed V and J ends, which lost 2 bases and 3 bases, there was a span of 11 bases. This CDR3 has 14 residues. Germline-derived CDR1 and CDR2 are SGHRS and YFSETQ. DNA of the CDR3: TGCGCCAGCAGCTTCAGTGACAGCTACTATGGCTACACCTTC. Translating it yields CASSFSDSYYGYTF.

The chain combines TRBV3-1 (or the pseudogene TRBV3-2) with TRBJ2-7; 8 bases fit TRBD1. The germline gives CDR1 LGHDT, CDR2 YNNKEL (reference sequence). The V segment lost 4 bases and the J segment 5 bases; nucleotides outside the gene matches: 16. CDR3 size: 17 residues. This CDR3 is CASSPPRQGPSTHEQYF. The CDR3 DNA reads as TGTGCCAGCAGCCCTCCCCGACAGGGGCCTTCTACCCACGAGCAGTACTTC.

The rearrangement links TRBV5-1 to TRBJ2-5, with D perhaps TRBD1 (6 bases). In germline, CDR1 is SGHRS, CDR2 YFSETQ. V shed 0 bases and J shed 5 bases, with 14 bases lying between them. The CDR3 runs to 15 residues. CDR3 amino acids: CASSLGDTPLETQYF. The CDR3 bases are TGCGCCAGCAGCTTGGGGGACACTCCTTTGGAGACCCAGTACTTC. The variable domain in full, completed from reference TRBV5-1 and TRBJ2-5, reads KAGVTQTPRYLIKTRGQQVTLSCSPISGHRSVSWYQQTPGQGLQFLFEYFSETQRNKGNFPGRFSGRQFSNSRSEMNVSTLELGDSALYLCASSLGDTPLETQYFGPGTRLLVL.

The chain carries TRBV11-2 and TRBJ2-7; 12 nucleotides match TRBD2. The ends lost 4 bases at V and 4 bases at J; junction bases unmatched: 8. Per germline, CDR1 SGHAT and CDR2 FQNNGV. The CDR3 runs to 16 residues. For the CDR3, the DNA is TGTGCCAGCAGCTCTCGGACTAGCGGGAAAGGTTACGAGCAGTACTTC. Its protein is CASSSRTSGKGYEQYF.

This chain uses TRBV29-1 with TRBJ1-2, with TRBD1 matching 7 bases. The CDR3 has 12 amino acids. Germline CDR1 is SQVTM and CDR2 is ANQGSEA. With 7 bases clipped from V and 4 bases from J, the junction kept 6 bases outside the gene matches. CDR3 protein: CSAGDSLYGYTF. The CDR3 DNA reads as TGCAGCGCAGGGGACAGCCTCTATGGCTACACCTTC.

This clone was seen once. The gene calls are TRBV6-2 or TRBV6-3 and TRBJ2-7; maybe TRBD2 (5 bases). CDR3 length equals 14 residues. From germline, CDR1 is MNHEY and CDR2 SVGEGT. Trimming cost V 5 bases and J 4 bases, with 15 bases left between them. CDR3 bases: TGTGCCAGCAGTCCCGTCGGGGAAAAGTACGAGCAGTACTTC. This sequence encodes CASSPVGEKYEQYF.

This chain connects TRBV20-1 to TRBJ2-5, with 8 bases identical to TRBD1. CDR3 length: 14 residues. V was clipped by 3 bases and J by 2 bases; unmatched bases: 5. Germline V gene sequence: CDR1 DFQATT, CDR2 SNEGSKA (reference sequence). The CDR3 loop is CSASGTGLQETQYF. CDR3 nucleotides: TGCAGTGCTAGTGGGACAGGACTTCAAGAGACCCAGTACTTC.

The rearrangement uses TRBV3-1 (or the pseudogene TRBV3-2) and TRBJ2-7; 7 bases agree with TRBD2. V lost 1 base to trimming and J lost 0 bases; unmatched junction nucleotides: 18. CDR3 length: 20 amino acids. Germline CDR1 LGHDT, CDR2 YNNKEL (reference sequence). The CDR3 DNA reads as TGTGCCAGCAGCCAAGTGATCGGGCGGGAGCGAAAAATACGCTCCTACGAGCAGTACTTC. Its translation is CASSQVIGRERKIRSYEQYF.